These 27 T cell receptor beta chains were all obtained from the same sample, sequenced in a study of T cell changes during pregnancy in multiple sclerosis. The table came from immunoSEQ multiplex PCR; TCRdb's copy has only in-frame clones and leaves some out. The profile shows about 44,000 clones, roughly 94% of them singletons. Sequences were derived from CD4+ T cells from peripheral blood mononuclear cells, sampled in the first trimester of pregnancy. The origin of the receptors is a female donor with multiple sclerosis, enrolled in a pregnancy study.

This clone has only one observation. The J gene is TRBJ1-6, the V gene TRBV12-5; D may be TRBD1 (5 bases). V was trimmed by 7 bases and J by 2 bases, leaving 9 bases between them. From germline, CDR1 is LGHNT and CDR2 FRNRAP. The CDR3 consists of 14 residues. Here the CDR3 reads CASVGQAYNSPLHF. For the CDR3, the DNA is TGTGCTAGTGTCGGACAAGCCTATAATTCACCCCTCCACTTT.

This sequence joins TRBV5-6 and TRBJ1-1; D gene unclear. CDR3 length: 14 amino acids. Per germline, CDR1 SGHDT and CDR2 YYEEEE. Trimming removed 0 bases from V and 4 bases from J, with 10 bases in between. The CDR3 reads CASSLAMAGTEAFF. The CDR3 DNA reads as TGTGCCAGCAGCTTGGCCATGGCAGGCACTGAAGCTTTCTTT. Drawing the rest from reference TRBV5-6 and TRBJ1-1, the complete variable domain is DAGVTQSPTHLIKTRGQQVTLRCSPKSGHDTVSWYQQALGQGPQFIFQYYEEEERQRGNFPDRFSGHQFPNYSSELNVNALLLGDSALYLCASSLAMAGTEAFFGQGTRLTVV.

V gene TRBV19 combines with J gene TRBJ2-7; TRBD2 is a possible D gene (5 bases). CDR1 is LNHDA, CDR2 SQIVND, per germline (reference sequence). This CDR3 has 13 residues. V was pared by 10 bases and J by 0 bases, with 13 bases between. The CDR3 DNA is TGTGCCACCAGACGGGAAAGCTCCTACGAGCAGTACTTC. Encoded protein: CATRRESSYEQYF.

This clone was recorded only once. CDR3 coding DNA: TGTGCCAGCAGCCGACGGACTAGCGAGTACAATGAGCAGTTCTTC. This translates into CASSRRTSEYNEQFF. The chain carries TRBV7-8 and TRBJ2-1; TRBD2 agrees at 9 bases. This CDR3 is 15 amino acids long. Germline V gene data show CDR1 as SGHVS and CDR2 as FQNEAQ. The junction had 6 bases not matched to a gene; V was cut back by 5 bases and J by 4 bases. The full variable domain, in which reference TRBV7-8 and TRBJ2-1 provide the parts outside the CDR3, is GAGVSQSPRYKVAKRGQDVALRCDPISGHVSLFWYQQALGQGPEFLTYFQNEAQLDKSGLPSDRFFAERPEGSVSTLKIQRTQQEDSAVYLCASSRRTSEYNEQFFGPGTRLTVL.

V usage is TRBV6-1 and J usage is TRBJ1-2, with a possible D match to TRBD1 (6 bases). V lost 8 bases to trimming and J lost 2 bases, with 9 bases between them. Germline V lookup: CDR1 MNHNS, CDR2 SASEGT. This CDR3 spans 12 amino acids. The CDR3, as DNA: TGTGCCAGCGCCCAGGGGAACTATGGCTACACCTTC. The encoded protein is CASAQGNYGYTF.

The CDR3 coding sequence is TGTGCCAGCAGCGGGGTACTAGCGGGGGTCCGGGAGACCCAGTACTTC. Amino acids: CASSGVLAGVRETQYF. The chain employs TRBV9 and TRBJ2-5, with TRBD2 matching 11 bases. The CDR3 consists of 16 residues. The V segment lost 3 bases and the J segment 5 bases; nucleotides outside the gene matches: 9. Germline V lookup: CDR1 SGDLS, CDR2 YYNGEE.

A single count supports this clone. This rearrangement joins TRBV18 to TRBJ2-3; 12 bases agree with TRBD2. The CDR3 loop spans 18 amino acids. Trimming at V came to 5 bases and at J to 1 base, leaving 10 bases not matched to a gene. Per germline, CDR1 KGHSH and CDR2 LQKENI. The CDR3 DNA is TGTGCCAGCTCAGTCTGGACTAGCGGGACCTTTGGCACAGATACGCAGTATTTT. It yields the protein CASSVWTSGTFGTDTQYF. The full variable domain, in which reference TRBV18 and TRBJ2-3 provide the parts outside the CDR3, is NAGVMQNPRHLVRRRGQEARLRCSPMKGHSHVYWYRQLPEEGLKFMVYLQKENIIDESGMPKERFSAEFPKEGPSILRIQQVVRGDSAAYFCASSVWTSGTFGTDTQYFGPGTRLTVL.

The CDR3 DNA reads as TGTGCCAGCAGCGTAGTTGTAGGGGATTTTAACTATGGCTACACCTTC. It specifies CASSVVVGDFNYGYTF. This sequence joins TRBV9 and TRBJ1-2; weak D call: TRBD1 (5 bases). V lost 0 bases and J lost 1, with 13 bases in between. This CDR3 is 16 amino acids long. Germline CDR1 and CDR2: SGDLS and YYNGEE. The full variable domain, with the rest looked up from reference TRBV9 and TRBJ1-2, is DSGVTQTPKHLITATGQRVTLRCSPRSGDLSVYWYQQSLDQGLQFLIQYYNGEERAKGNILERFSAQQFPDLHSELNLSSLELGDSALYFCASSVVVGDFNYGYTFGSGTRLTVV.

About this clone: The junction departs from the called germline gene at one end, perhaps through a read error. As DNA, the CDR3 is TGTGCTAGCAGCCCGGGACTCTCAGAGACCCAGTACTTC. Amino acid sequence: CASSPGLSETQYF. V and J are TRBV7-7 and TRBJ2-5, with D perhaps TRBD2 (6 bases). Germline V CDR1 and CDR2: SSHAT, FNYEAQ (reference sequence). The CDR3 has 13 amino acids.

The CDR3 region has the DNA TGTGCCAGCGGGACAGGGGTAGATACGCAGTATTTT. Its translation: CASGTGVDTQYF. The chain has TRBV7-3 and TRBJ2-3, with 10 bases lining up with TRBD1. Losses at the gene ends were 8 bases for V and 5 bases for J; bases not matched to a gene: 1. From germline, CDR1 is SGHTA and CDR2 FQGTGA. The CDR3 has 12 residues.

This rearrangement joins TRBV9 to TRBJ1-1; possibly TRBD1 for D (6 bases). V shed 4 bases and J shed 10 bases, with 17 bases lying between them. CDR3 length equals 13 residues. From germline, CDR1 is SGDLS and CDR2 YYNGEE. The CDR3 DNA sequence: TGTGCCAGCAGCCAGGGGCAAGGACGTGTAGCTTTCTTT. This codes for CASSQGQGRVAFF.

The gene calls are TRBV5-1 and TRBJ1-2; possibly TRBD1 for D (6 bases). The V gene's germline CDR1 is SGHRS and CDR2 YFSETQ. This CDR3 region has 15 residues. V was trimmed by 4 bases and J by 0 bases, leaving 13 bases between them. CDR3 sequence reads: CASSLGTPANYGYTF. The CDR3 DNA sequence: TGCGCCAGCAGCCTAGGGACACCTGCTAACTATGGCTACACCTTC.

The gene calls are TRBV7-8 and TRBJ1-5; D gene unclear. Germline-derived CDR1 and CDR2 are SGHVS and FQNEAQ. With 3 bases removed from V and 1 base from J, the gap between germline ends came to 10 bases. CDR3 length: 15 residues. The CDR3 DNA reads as TGTGCCAGCAGCTTCCGGGAGGCGAGCAATCAGCCCCAGCATTTT. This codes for CASSFREASNQPQHF.

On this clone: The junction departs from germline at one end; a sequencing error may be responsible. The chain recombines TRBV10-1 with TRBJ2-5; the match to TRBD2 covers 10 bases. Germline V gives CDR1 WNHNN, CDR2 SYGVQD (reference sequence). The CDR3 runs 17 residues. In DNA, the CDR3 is TGCGCCAGCAGGCAAGGTTCTAGCGGGGGCCCACAAGAGGCCCAGTACTTC. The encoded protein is CASRQGSSGGPQEAQYF.

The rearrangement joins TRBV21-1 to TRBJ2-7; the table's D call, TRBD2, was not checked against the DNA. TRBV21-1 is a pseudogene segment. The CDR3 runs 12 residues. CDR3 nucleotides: TGTGCCAGCAGCAAAACCGGCTACGAGCAGTACTTC. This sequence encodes CASSKTGYEQYF.

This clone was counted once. The CDR3 here is CASGLGAGGSYNEQFF. The CDR3 coding sequence is TGTGCTAGTGGTTTGGGGGCCGGGGGGTCCTACAATGAGCAGTTCTTC. V and J are TRBV12-5 and TRBJ2-1; TRBD2 aligns across 7 bases. V lost 1 base and J lost 1; bases outside the gene matches: 4. There are 16 residues in the CDR3. Germline CDR1 LGHNT, CDR2 FRNRAP.

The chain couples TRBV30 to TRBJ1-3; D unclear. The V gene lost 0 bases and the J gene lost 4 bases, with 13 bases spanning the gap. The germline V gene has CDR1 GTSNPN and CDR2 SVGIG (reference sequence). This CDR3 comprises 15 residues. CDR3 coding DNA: TGTGCCTGGAGTGTACGAGGGATCTTGGGAAACACCATATATTTT. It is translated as CAWSVRGILGNTIYF.

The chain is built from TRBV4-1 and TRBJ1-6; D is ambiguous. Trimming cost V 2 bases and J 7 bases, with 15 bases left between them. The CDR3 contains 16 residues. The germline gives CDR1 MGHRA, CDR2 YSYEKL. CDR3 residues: CASSQLIIDTNSPLHF. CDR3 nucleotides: TGCGCCAGCAGCCAACTTATTATAGACACAAATTCACCCCTCCACTTT.

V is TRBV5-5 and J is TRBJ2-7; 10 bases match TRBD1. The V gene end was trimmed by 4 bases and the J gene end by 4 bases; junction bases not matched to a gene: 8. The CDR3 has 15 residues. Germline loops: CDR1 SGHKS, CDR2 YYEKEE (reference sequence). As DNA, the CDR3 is TGTGCCAGCAGCCCTGCCGGGACAGGGGTATACGAGCAGTACTTC. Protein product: CASSPAGTGVYEQYF.

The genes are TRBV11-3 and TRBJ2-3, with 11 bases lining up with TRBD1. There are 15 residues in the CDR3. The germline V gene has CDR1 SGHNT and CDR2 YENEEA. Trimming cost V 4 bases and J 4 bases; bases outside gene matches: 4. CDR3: CASSSAGQGADTQYF. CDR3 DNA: TGTGCCAGCAGCTCAGCGGGACAGGGGGCAGATACGCAGTATTTT.

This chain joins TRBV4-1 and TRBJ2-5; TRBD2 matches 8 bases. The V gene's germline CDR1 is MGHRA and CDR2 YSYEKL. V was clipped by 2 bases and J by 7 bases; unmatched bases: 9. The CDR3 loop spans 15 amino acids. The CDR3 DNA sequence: TGCGCCAGCAGCCAAAACACCGGGGGGGCTTGGACCCAGTACTTC. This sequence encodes CASSQNTGGAWTQYF.

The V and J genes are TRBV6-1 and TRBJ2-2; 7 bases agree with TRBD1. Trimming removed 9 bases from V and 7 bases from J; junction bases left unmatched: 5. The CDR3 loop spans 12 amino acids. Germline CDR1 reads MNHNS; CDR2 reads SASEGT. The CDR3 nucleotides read TGTGCCAGTGTAAGGGGGCTCGGGGAGCTGTTTTTT. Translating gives CASVRGLGELFF.

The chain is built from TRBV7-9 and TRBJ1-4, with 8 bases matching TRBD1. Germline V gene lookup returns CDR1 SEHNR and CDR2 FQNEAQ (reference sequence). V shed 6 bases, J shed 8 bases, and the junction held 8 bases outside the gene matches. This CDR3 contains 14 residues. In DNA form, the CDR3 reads TGTGCCAGCAGTCCCGGGACAGGAGGAGAAAAACTGTTTTTT. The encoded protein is CASSPGTGGEKLFF.

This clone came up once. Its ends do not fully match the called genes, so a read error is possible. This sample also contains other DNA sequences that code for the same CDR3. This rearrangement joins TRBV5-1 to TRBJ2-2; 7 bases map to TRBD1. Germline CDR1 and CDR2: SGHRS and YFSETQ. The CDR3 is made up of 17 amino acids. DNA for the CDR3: TGCGCCAGCAGCTTGGTGCTAGGGGGCTCGAACACCGGGGAGTTGTTTTTT. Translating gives CASSLVLGGSNTGELFF. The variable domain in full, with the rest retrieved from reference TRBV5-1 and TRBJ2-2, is KAGVTQTPRYLIKTRGQQVTLSCSPISGHRSVSWYQQTPGQGLQFLFEYFSETQRNKGNFPGRFSGRQFSNSRSEMNVSTLELGDSALYLCASSLVLGGSNTGELFFGEGSRLTVL.

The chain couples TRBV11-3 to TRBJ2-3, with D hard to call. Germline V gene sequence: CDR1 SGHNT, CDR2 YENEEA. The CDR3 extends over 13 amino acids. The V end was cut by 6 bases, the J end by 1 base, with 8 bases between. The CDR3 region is CASSSQGTDTQYF. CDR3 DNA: TGTGCCAGCAGTTCTCAGGGCACAGATACGCAGTATTTT.

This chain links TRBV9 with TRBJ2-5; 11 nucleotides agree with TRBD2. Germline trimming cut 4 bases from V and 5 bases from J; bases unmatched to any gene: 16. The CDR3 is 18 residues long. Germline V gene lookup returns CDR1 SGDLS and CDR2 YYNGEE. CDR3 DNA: TGTGCCAGCAGCTCCCACCTCCTCCTAGCGGGGGGTTCGGAGACCCAGTACTTC. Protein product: CASSSHLLLAGGSETQYF.

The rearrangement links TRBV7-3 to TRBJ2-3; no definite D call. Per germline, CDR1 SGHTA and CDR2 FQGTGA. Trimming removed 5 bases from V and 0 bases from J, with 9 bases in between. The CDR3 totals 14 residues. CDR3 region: CASSPTGSTDTQYF. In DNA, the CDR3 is TGTGCCAGCAGCCCAACGGGTAGCACAGATACGCAGTATTTT. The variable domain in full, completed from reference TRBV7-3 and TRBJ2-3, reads GAGVSQTPSNKVTEKGKYVELRCDPISGHTALYWYRQSLGQGPEFLIYFQGTGAADDSGLPNDRFFAVRPEGSVSTLKIQRTERGDSAVYLCASSPTGSTDTQYFGPGTRLTVL.